The next 11 T cell receptor beta chains were all read from a single sample in a study of identical twins. From the 5' RACE reads, TCRdb called clonotypes with MiXCR, one entry per CDR3 protein. Of 400,000 to 500,000 distinct CDR3 sequences in the sample, approximately 18% were seen once. The sample comprised naive T cells sorted from blood. The receptors originated from a man aged 50 or older in good health.

The V and J genes are TRBV6-2 or TRBV6-3 and TRBJ2-7, with unresolved D. Germline values: CDR1 MNHEY, CDR2 SVGEGT. Trimming cost V 4 bases and J 7 bases, with 17 bases left between them. CDR3 size: 14 residues. The CDR3: CASSSVDTAWEQYF. The CDR3 region has the DNA TGTGCCAGCAGTTCCGTAGACACGGCCTGGGAGCAGTACTTC.

The chain couples TRBV28 to TRBJ2-1; 11 positions agree with TRBD2. Unmatched junction bases numbered 8, after V lost 5 bases and J lost 8 bases. This CDR3 is 15 amino acids long. Per germline, CDR1 MDHEN and CDR2 SYDVKM. CDR3 loop: CASSTLGLAEDEQFF. The CDR3 nucleotides are TGTGCCAGCAGTACTTTGGGACTAGCGGAGGATGAGCAGTTCTTC. The complete variable domain, with remaining parts taken from reference TRBV28 and TRBJ2-1, reads DVKVTQSSRYLVKRTGEKVFLECVQDMDHENMFWYRQDPGLGLRLIYFSYDVKMKEKGDIPEGYSVSREKKERFSLILESASTNQTSMYLCASSTLGLAEDEQFFGPGTRLTVL.

The gene calls are TRBV12-3 or TRBV12-4 and TRBJ2-2; the D is unclear. This CDR3 region has 13 residues. V lost 6 bases and J 1 base, leaving 6 bases between the germline ends. CDR3 nucleotide sequence: TGTGCCAGCAGCTACATGAACACCGGGGAGCTGTTTTTT. This encodes CASSYMNTGELFF.

This clonotype was found many times. The V gene is TRBV5-6, the J gene TRBJ1-1; no clear D gene. Germline lookup yields CDR1 SGHDT and CDR2 YYEEEE. CDR3 size: 14 residues. V dropped 4 bases and J dropped 4 bases, with 14 bases sitting between them. This chain's CDR3 is CASSPRLASTEAFF. The CDR3 nucleotides read TGTGCCAGCAGCCCCAGATTAGCGAGCACTGAAGCTTTCTTT.

This clonotype was recorded at least ten times. This rearrangement joins TRBV10-3 to TRBJ1-3; D remains unclear. V was clipped by 8 bases and J by 0 bases, with 14 bases between them. The CDR3 extends over 15 amino acids. Germline lookup yields CDR1 ENHRY and CDR2 SYGVKD. CDR3 sequence: CAIGSEALSGNTIYF. CDR3 DNA sequence: TGTGCCATCGGGAGTGAAGCCCTCTCTGGAAACACCATATATTTT.

The gene calls are TRBV6-5 and TRBJ1-2, with 7 bases matching TRBD1. With 2 bases clipped from V and 3 bases from J, the junction kept 3 bases outside the gene matches. Germline-derived CDR1 and CDR2 are MNHEY and SVGAGI. The CDR3 is made up of 14 amino acids. CDR3 residues: CASSYDRAYYGYTF. For the CDR3, the DNA is TGTGCCAGCAGTTACGACAGGGCCTACTATGGCTACACCTTC.

This clonotype was seen more than once but under ten times. V is TRBV6-5 and J is TRBJ1-2; no clear D. Between the trimmed V and J ends, which lost 0 bases and 2 bases, there was a span of 10 bases. The CDR3 spans 15 residues. The germline V gene encodes CDR1 MNHEY and CDR2 SVGAGI. CDR3 DNA sequence: TGTGCCAGCAGTTACTCGGGCAGCCTGAACTATGGCTACACCTTC. It is translated as CASSYSGSLNYGYTF.

This clonotype was counted ten times or more. This sequence joins TRBV6-2 or TRBV6-3 and TRBJ2-5; no clear D. CDR1 MNHEY and CDR2 SVGEGT come from the germline V gene. CDR3 length equals 15 residues. The V end lost 6 bases, the J end lost 1 base, and 15 bases lay between the germline ends. CDR3 in amino acids: CASSPRHPPQETQYF. DNA for the CDR3: TGTGCCAGCAGCCCGCGGCATCCCCCCCAAGAGACCCAGTACTTC.

The table lists this clonotype with many counts. The chain employs TRBV6-5 and TRBJ2-1; 8 bases match TRBD2. Germline loops: CDR1 MNHEY, CDR2 SVGAGI. V lost 3 bases and J lost 7; bases outside the gene matches: 14. The CDR3 loop spans 17 amino acids. The CDR3 DNA reads TGTGCCAGCAGTTATCCCAACGCCGGGACTAGGTCGAATGAGCAGTTCTTC. This codes for CASSYPNAGTRSNEQFF.

The J gene is TRBJ1-2, the V gene TRBV7-6; TRBD1 might be the D (5 bases). The germline V and J ends were trimmed by 5 bases and 2 bases, with 12 bases remaining between them. Germline CDR1 reads SGHVS; CDR2 reads FNYEAQ. The CDR3 length is 14 residues. CDR3 region: CASSPRGSNYGYTF. In DNA, the CDR3 is TGTGCCAGCAGCCCGAGGGGTTCCAACTATGGCTACACCTTC.

In this sample, this clonotype turned up many times. The chain links TRBV7-2 to TRBJ1-2; weak D call: TRBD1 (5 bases). The CDR3 spans 14 residues. The germline V and J ends were trimmed by 6 bases and 3 bases, with 14 bases remaining between them. CDR1 and CDR2 (germline): SGHTA, FQGNSA. This CDR3 is CASSRRRGDYGYTF. The DNA of the CDR3 is TGTGCCAGCAGTCGCCGGAGGGGCGACTATGGCTACACCTTC.